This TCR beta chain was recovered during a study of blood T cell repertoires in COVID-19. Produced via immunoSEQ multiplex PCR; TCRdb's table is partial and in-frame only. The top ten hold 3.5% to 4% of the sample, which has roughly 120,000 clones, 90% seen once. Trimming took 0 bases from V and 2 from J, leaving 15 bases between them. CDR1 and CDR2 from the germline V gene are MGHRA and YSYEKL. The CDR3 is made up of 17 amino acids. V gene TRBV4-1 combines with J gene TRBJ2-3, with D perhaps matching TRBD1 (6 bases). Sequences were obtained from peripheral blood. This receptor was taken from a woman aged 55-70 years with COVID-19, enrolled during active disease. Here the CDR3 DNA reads TGCGCCAGCAGCCAAGATCCTCGGGCAGGGGCCACAGATACGCAGTATTTT. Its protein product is CASSQDPRAGATDTQYF.